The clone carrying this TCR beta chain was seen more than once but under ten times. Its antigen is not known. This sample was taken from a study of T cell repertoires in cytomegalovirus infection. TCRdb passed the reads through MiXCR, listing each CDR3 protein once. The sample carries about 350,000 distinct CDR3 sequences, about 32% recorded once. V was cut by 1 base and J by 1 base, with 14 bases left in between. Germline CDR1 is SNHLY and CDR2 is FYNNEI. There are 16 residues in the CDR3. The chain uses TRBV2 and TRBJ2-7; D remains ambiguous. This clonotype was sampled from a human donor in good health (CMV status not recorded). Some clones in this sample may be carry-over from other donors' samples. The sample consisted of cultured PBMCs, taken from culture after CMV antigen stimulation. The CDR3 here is CASSEGLGLLSYEQYF. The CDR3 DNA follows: TGTGCCAGCAGTGAAGGGCTCGGCTTATTATCCTACGAGCAGTACTTC.